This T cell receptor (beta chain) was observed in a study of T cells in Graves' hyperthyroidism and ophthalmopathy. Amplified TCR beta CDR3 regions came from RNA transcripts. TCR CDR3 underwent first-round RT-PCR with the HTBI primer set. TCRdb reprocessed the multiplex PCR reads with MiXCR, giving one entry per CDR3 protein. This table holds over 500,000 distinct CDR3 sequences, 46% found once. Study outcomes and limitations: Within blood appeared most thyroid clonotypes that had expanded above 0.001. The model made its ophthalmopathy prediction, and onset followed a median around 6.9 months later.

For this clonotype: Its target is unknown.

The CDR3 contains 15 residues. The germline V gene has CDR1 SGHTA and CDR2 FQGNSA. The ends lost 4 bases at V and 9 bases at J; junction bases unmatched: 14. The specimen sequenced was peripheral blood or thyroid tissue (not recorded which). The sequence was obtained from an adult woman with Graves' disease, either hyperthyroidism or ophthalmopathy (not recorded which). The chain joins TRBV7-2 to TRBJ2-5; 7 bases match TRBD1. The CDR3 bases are TGTGCCAGCAGCTGGGACAGCCTTAGCAATCAGCCCCAGTACTTC. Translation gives CASSWDSLSNQPQYF.